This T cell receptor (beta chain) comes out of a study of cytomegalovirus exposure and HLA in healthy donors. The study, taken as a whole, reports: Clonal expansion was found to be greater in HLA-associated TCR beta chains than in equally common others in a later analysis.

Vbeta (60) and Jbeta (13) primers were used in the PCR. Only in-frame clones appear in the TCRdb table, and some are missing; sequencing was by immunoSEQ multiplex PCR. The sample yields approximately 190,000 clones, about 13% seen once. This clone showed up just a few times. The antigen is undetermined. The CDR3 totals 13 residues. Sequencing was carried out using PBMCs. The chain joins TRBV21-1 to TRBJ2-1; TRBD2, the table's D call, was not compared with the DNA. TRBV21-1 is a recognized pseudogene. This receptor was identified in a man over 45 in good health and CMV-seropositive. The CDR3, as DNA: TGTGCCAGCGCCCTTAGCGGGGGGACTGAGCAGTTCTTC. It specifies CASALSGGTEQFF.